A single sample is the source of the 27 T cell receptor beta chains below, sequenced in a study of T-cell reconstitution after alpha-beta-depleted transplantation in children. Preparation of the TCRbeta library involved a method that used unique molecular identifiers. MiXCR, applied by TCRdb to the PCR reads, yields one record per CDR3 protein. The sample has 300,000 to 350,000 distinct CDR3 sequences; about 16% are singletons. This sample comprised PBMCs, mostly from graft donor cells, obtained 360 days after TCRalphabeta/CD19-depleted stem cell transplant. These receptors were taken from a male patient aged 2 to 9 who had a stem cell transplant for acute lymphoblastic leukemia, so the T cells may come from the graft donor.

This clonotype has just a few counts. The V gene is TRBV4-3, the J gene TRBJ2-5; 10 positions match TRBD1. The CDR3 consists of 17 residues. The junction had 12 bases not matched to a gene; V was cut back by 2 bases and J by 6 bases. Looked up from germline, CDR1 is LGHNA and CDR2 is YSLEER. The CDR3 DNA sequence: TGCGCCAGCAGCCAAAGAAGGGCGGGACAGGGGTTGAAGACCCAGTACTTC. As protein: CASSQRRAGQGLKTQYF.

The table lists this clonotype with a few counts. J is TRBJ1-6 and V is TRBV18; unclear D gene. CDR3 length: 14 amino acids. V lost 3 bases and J 7 bases, leaving 10 bases between the germline ends. CDR1 and CDR2 from the germline V gene are KGHSH and LQKENI. The DNA for the CDR3 is TGTGCCAGCTCACCCGTTGGATCGAATTCACCCCTCCACTTT. Translated: CASSPVGSNSPLHF.

The V and J genes are TRBV4-3 and TRBJ2-3; possible D gene TRBD2, 6 bases. V gave up 1 base and J gave up 2 bases, with 16 bases separating them. The CDR3 totals 17 residues. CDR1 is LGHNA and CDR2 is YSLEER in the germline V gene. CDR3 DNA sequence: TGCGCCAGCAGCCAAGCTGTGGAGGGTCTTTTCACAGATACGCAGTATTTT. As protein: CASSQAVEGLFTDTQYF.

This rearrangement joins TRBV20-1 to TRBJ2-7; 9 bases line up with TRBD2. The V gene end was trimmed by 4 bases and the J gene end by 6 bases; junction bases not matched to a gene: 16. CDR1 is DFQATT, CDR2 SNEGSKA, per germline (reference sequence). This CDR3 spans 16 amino acids. CDR3 DNA sequence: TGCAGTGCTATAGCGGGAGTCGCCTACAACCGCGGCGAGCAGTACTTC. As protein: CSAIAGVAYNRGEQYF.

This clonotype has just a few counts. This rearrangement joins TRBV7-3 to TRBJ2-7; 11 bases line up with TRBD2. The trim removed 3 bases at V and 3 bases at J, leaving 10 bases unmatched. Germline V gene lookup returns CDR1 SGHTA and CDR2 FQGTGA. This CDR3 comprises 17 residues. CDR3 DNA sequence: TGTGCCAGCAGCTTCCCCGGGACTAGCGGAGACCTCTACGAGCAGTACTTC. This encodes CASSFPGTSGDLYEQYF.

This clonotype was counted ten times or more. The gene calls are TRBV5-1 and TRBJ2-3; D ambiguous. CDR3 length: 12 amino acids. Trimming took 0 bases from V and 9 from J, leaving 8 bases between them. Per germline, CDR1 SGHRS and CDR2 YFSETQ. This CDR3 is CASSLGEGTQYF. The CDR3 DNA is TGCGCCAGCAGCTTGGGGGAAGGCACGCAGTATTTT.

This sequence joins TRBV5-1 and TRBJ2-1; 11 nucleotides match TRBD2. The CDR3 is made up of 20 amino acids. The V and J ends lost 1 base and 2 bases, in that order; junction bases with no gene match: 14. The V gene's germline CDR1 is SGHRS and CDR2 YFSETQ. The CDR3 here is CASSLPVSGLGLAAYNEQFF. The CDR3 DNA reads as TGCGCCAGCAGCTTGCCCGTGAGTGGACTGGGACTAGCGGCCTACAATGAGCAGTTCTTC.

This chain links TRBV27 with TRBJ2-7; 15 bases match TRBD2. This CDR3 contains 15 residues. Germline V CDR1 and CDR2: MNHEY, SMNVEV (reference sequence). After removal of 3 bases from V and 6 bases from J, the junction contained 3 bases not matched to a gene. CDR3 bases: TGTGCCAGCAGTTTTGGACTAGCGGGAGGGGGCGAGCAGTACTTC. It is translated as CASSFGLAGGGEQYF.

This clonotype was detected only a few times. V and J are TRBV14 and TRBJ1-4, with D perhaps matching TRBD1 (5 bases). Deletions cut 4 bases from V and 7 bases from J, with 16 bases between. Germline V lookup: CDR1 SGHDN, CDR2 FVKESK. This CDR3 region has 15 residues. The CDR3 DNA reads as TGTGCCAGCAGCCCCTCCCGGGGCAACGTTGAAAAACTGTTTTTT. It specifies CASSPSRGNVEKLFF.

V gene TRBV18 combines with J gene TRBJ2-7, with TRBD2 matching over 7 bases. This CDR3 spans 16 amino acids. The V and J ends lost 3 bases and 3 bases, in that order; junction bases with no gene match: 11. The germline V gene has CDR1 KGHSH and CDR2 LQKENI. The DNA of the CDR3 is TGTGCCAGCTCACCCCCCCCTAGCGGCGTCCTCTACGAGCAGTACTTC. Encoded protein: CASSPPPSGVLYEQYF. Filled out from reference TRBV18 and TRBJ2-7, the complete variable domain reads NAGVMQNPRHLVRRRGQEARLRCSPMKGHSHVYWYRQLPEEGLKFMVYLQKENIIDESGMPKERFSAEFPKEGPSILRIQQVVRGDSAAYFCASSPPPSGVLYEQYFGPGTRLTVT.

The rearrangement links TRBV5-4 to TRBJ1-1, with D possibly TRBD1 on 5 matching bases. CDR3 length: 17 residues. Trimming removed 0 bases at V and 1 base at J, with 16 bases between. The germline gives CDR1 SGHNT, CDR2 YYREEE (reference sequence). The CDR3 DNA is TGTGCCAGCAGCTTGGTGGGCACAGGCCCCTCGAACACTGAAGCTTTCTTT. Encoded protein: CASSLVGTGPSNTEAFF.

This clonotype was detected a few times. V and J are TRBV20-1 and TRBJ2-5; TRBD2 agrees at 7 bases. V lost 1 base and J lost 1; bases outside the gene matches: 9. The CDR3 spans 16 residues. In germline, CDR1 is DFQATT, CDR2 SNEGSKA (reference sequence). The chain's CDR3 is CSARGASGATQETQYF. The DNA for the CDR3 is TGCAGTGCTAGAGGGGCTAGCGGTGCAACCCAAGAGACCCAGTACTTC.

In this sample, this clonotype turned up many times. The chain employs TRBV5-1 and TRBJ1-1, with D unresolved. The CDR3 loop spans 13 amino acids. Germline V lookup: CDR1 SGHRS, CDR2 YFSETQ. V lost 5 bases and J lost 5, with 13 bases in between. CDR3 DNA: TGCGCCAGCAGAGGGTCTCTTGGGACTGAAGCTTTCTTT. Residues: CASRGSLGTEAFF.

In its sample, this clonotype was seen a few times. The chain is built from TRBV6-5 and TRBJ2-1, with 9 bases that match TRBD2. Germline CDR1 and CDR2: MNHEY and SVGAGI. The CDR3 runs 16 residues. J was trimmed by 0 bases and V by 2 bases; bases with no gene match: 2. CDR3 in amino acids: CASSYISGSSYNEQFF. The CDR3 nucleotides read TGTGCCAGCAGTTACATTAGCGGGAGCTCCTACAATGAGCAGTTCTTC.

This clonotype has a count of ten or more. The J gene is TRBJ2-1, the V gene TRBV6-1; TRBD2 matches 8 bases. CDR3 length equals 14 residues. CDR1 and CDR2 (germline): MNHNS, SASEGT. V lost 6 bases to trimming and J lost 6 bases; unmatched junction nucleotides: 7. CDR3 loop: CASRRGGPTNEQFF. The DNA of the CDR3 is TGTGCCAGCAGACGGGGGGGACCAACCAATGAGCAGTTCTTC.

This clonotype was counted between two and nine times. The gene calls are TRBV20-1 and TRBJ2-3; no reliable D call. Trimming took off 5 bases at V and 5 bases at J, with 14 bases between the two ends. This CDR3 region has 13 residues. Germline assignment: CDR1 DFQATT and CDR2 SNEGSKA (reference sequence). In nucleotides, the CDR3 is TGCAGTGCTCAAAGGTGGGGTAGAGATACGCAGTATTTT. Its translation: CSAQRWGRDTQYF.

This chain joins TRBV30 and TRBJ2-7; D is unclear. CDR3 size: 13 residues. Per germline, CDR1 GTSNPN and CDR2 SVGIG (reference sequence). V was trimmed by 0 bases and J by 6 bases, leaving 12 bases between them. This CDR3 is CAWSVARWGEQYF. The CDR3 DNA follows: TGTGCCTGGAGTGTAGCCCGGTGGGGCGAGCAGTACTTC.

V and J are TRBV20-1 and TRBJ2-1, with TRBD2 matching 13 bases. CDR1 and CDR2 from the germline V gene are DFQATT and SNEGSKA (reference sequence). This CDR3 comprises 19 residues. J lost 4 bases, V lost 1 base, and 13 bases had no gene match. The CDR3 here is CSARGGLLAGGPGYNEQFF. DNA for the CDR3: TGCAGTGCTAGAGGGGGTCTACTAGCGGGAGGGCCGGGGTACAATGAGCAGTTCTTC.

This clonotype occurred a few times. Here the CDR3 DNA reads TGCAGTGCTAGGGTGATAAATAATGAAAAACTGTTTTTT. Protein sequence: CSARVINNEKLFF. The rearrangement joins TRBV20-1 to TRBJ1-4; no firm D call. V lost 3 bases and J 4 bases, leaving 9 bases between the germline ends. CDR1 is DFQATT, CDR2 SNEGSKA, per germline (reference sequence). This CDR3 has 13 residues.

This clonotype has at least ten counts. The DNA for the CDR3 is TGTGCCATCAGTGAGTCGATTGGTTTCTCGCCGAGGGACAGGTCGTTCTATGGCTACACCTTC. It translates to CAISESIGFSPRDRSFYGYTF. The rearrangement links TRBV10-3 to TRBJ1-2, with 8 bases identical to TRBD1. Germline lookup yields CDR1 ENHRY and CDR2 SYGVKD. The CDR3 sequence is 21 residues long. Trimming took 0 bases from V and 4 from J; bases not matched to a gene: 22.

This chain links TRBV30 with TRBJ1-6; 7 nucleotides match TRBD1. Trimming removed 6 bases from V and 6 bases from J; junction bases left unmatched: 5. The CDR3 is made up of 13 amino acids. CDR1 and CDR2 from the germline V gene are GTSNPN and SVGIG (reference sequence). The CDR3 coding sequence is TGTGCCTGCCTGGGACAGCCTAATTCACCCCTCCACTTT. It is translated as CACLGQPNSPLHF.

The gene calls are TRBV29-1 and TRBJ2-3; a weak D match, TRBD1 (6 bases). V lost 7 bases and J 3 bases, leaving 14 bases between the germline ends. The CDR3 length is 13 residues. Germline assignment: CDR1 SQVTM and CDR2 ANQGSEA. Here the CDR3 DNA reads TGCAGCGCCGGGACAAGGCAAACAGATACGCAGTATTTT. Its protein is CSAGTRQTDTQYF.

The chain joins TRBV7-8 to TRBJ2-7; TRBD2 is a possible D gene (6 bases). Trimming pared 4 bases from V and 0 bases from J, leaving 22 bases between. The CDR3 runs 18 residues. Germline V gene sequence: CDR1 SGHVS, CDR2 FQNEAQ. This chain's CDR3 is CASSWEGFGRTSSYEQYF. The CDR3 nucleotides read TGTGCCAGCAGCTGGGAAGGCTTTGGGAGGACGAGCTCCTACGAGCAGTACTTC.

This clonotype was observed a handful of times. This chain connects TRBV7-6 to TRBJ2-7; D gene unclear. The V end was cut by 1 base, the J end by 7 bases, with 26 bases between. Germline CDR1 is SGHVS and CDR2 is FNYEAQ. CDR3 length equals 18 residues. The CDR3 DNA reads TGTGCCAGCAGCTTAGGGGCCCAACGCCCCAAATCAAAGGGAGAGCAGTACTTC. Translating it yields CASSLGAQRPKSKGEQYF. The whole variable domain, remainder taken from reference TRBV7-6 and TRBJ2-7, is GAGVSQSPRYKVTKRGQDVALRCDPISGHVSLYWYRQALGQGPEFLTYFNYEAQQDKSGLPNDRFSAERPEGSISTLTIQRTEQRDSAMYRCASSLGAQRPKSKGEQYFGPGTRLTVT.

DNA for the CDR3: TGCGCCAGCAGCCGTGCAGGGAACAACAATGAGCAGTTCTTC. Its translation: CASSRAGNNNEQFF. This chain links TRBV4-3 with TRBJ2-1, with a tentative D call TRBD1 (5 bases). V was pared by 4 bases and J by 5 bases, with 12 bases between. The germline gives CDR1 LGHNA, CDR2 YSLEER. The CDR3 runs 14 residues.

There are many counts of this clonotype. The chain has TRBV6-5 and TRBJ2-1; TRBD1 or TRBD2 may be the D gene (5 bases each). The germline gives CDR1 MNHEY, CDR2 SVGAGI. The germline V and J ends were trimmed by 0 bases and 6 bases, with 12 bases remaining between them. The CDR3 sequence is 15 residues long. In DNA form, the CDR3 reads TGTGCCAGCAGTTACTCGTGGGGGTGGGGCAATGAGCAGTTCTTC. Amino acid sequence: CASSYSWGWGNEQFF.

In this sample, this clonotype turned up a few times. The genes are TRBV20-1 and TRBJ1-5, with 7 nucleotides matching TRBD1. CDR1 and CDR2 (germline): DFQATT, SNEGSKA (reference sequence). V lost 2 bases, J lost 0 bases, and 13 bases stayed unmatched. The CDR3 loop spans 18 amino acids. The chain's CDR3 is CSARRPDRDRYSNQPQHF. The CDR3 nucleotides are TGCAGTGCTAGACGCCCAGACCGGGACAGATATAGCAATCAGCCCCAGCATTTT.